Below, one T cell receptor (beta chain) is given with its context. Its antigen remains unknown. Some clones are missing from TCRdb's copy, which holds only in-frame ones; the method was immunoSEQ multiplex PCR. The data show roughly 49,000 clones, approximately 83% seen once. Germline CDR1 MNHEY, CDR2 SMNVEV (reference sequence). V trimming: 0 bases; J trimming: 3 bases; junction bases outside the gene matches: 4. The CDR3 sequence is 15 residues long. This sample is part of a study of OX40 agonist ivuxolimab in advanced cancers. Study overall: Patients receiving dose escalation had hepatocellular carcinoma, melanoma, renal cell or head and neck cancer. One hepatocellular carcinoma and a couple of cutaneous melanoma patients partially responded. Overall study results and limits: Also showing low normalized T-cell clonal expansion were some of the nonresponders.

This TCR was sampled from an adult with an advanced solid tumor such as melanoma, head and neck, liver or kidney cancer. The source was CD4+ or CD8+ T cells sorted from blood, collected in a trial of the OX40 agonist ivuxolimab. This sequence joins TRBV27 and TRBJ1-2; 7 nucleotides align to TRBD1. The CDR3: CASSLSPGGDYGYTF. The CDR3 region has the DNA TGTGCCAGCAGTTTATCCCCAGGGGGGGACTATGGCTACACCTTC.